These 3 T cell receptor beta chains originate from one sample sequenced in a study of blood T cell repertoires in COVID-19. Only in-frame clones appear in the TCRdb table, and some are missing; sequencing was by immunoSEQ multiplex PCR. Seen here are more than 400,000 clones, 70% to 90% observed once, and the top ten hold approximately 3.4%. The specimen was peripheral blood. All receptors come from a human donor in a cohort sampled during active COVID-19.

For the CDR3, the DNA is TGTGCCAGCAGTTACAGGGATGGGGGAGGCTATGGCTACACCTTC. It translates to CASSYRDGGGYGYTF. The chain uses TRBV6-5 and TRBJ1-2; TRBD1 might be the D (5 bases). V dropped 2 bases and J dropped 4 bases, with 14 bases sitting between them. The CDR3 runs 15 residues. CDR1 is MNHEY and CDR2 is SVGAGI in the germline V gene.

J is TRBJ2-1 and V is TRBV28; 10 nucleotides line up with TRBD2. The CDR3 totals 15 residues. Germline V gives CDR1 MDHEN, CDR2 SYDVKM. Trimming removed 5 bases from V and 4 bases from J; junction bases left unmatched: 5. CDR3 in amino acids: CASSPVAGGYNEQFF. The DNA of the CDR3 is TGTGCCAGCAGTCCTGTAGCGGGAGGATACAATGAGCAGTTCTTC.

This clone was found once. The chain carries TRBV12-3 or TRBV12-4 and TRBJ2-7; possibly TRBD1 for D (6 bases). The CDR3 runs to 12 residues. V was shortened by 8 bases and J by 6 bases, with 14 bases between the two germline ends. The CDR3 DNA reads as TGTGCCAGCGGAACATCAGGGGCCGAGCAGTACTTC. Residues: CASGTSGAEQYF.